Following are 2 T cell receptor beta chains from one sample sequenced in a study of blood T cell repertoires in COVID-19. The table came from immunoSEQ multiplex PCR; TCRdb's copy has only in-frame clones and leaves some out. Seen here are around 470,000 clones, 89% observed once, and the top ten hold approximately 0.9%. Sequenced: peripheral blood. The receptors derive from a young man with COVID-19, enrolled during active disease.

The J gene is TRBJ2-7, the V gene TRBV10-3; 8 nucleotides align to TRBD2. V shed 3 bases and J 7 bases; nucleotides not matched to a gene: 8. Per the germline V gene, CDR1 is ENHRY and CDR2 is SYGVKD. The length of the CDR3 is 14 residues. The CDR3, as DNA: TGTGCCATCAGTGATCGAGCGGGAGCGGGTGAGCAGTACTTC. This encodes CAISDRAGAGEQYF.

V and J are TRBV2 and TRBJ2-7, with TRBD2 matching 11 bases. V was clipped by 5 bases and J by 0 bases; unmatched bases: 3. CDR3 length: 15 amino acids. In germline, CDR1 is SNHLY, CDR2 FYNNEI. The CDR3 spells CASSSTSGSSYEQYF. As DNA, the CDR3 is TGTGCCAGCAGTTCAACTAGCGGGAGCTCCTACGAGCAGTACTTC.